The clone carrying this T cell receptor (beta chain) was seen a few times. What it binds is not known. Repertoires were generated with immunoSEQ multiplex PCR, while TCRdb's copy carries only in-frame clones and drops some. There are over a million clones in the sample; 70% to 80% occur only once, and about 1.5% lies in the top ten. The record originates from a study of shared clonotypes between healthy human individuals. Study background: The cohort had two women and three men, ages 18 to 49. Overall study findings and caveats: Naive CD4 clonotypes were shared across a handful of donors at roughly 5%. Researchers sampled blood only, noting tissue repertoires likely differ.

Germline CDR1 SGHTA, CDR2 FQGTGA. Trimming at V came to 2 bases and at J to 12 bases, leaving 8 bases not matched to a gene. This CDR3 is built from 14 residues. Specimen: memory CD4+ T cells sorted from blood. Noted subset: CD45RA-negative fraction. The rearrangement links TRBV7-3 to TRBJ2-1; TRBD2 matches at 9 bases. The TCR originated in a man aged 18 to 30 in good health. CDR3 DNA sequence: TGTGCCAGCAGCTTAGTAGCGGGGGAGGCTAGGCAGTTCTTC. Amino acids: CASSLVAGEARQFF. The full variable domain, in which reference TRBV7-3 and TRBJ2-1 provide the parts outside the CDR3, is GAGVSQTPSNKVTEKGKYVELRCDPISGHTALYWYRQSLGQGPEFLIYFQGTGAADDSGLPNDRFFAVRPEGSVSTLKIQRTERGDSAVYLCASSLVAGEARQFFGPGTRLTVL.